These 20 T cell receptor beta chains originate from one sample sequenced in a study of Graves' ophthalmopathy and Graves' hyperthyroidism (dated by TCRdb to the late 2010s). The instrument given in TCRdb is Illumina HiSeq 2000. For repertoire sequencing, the TCR beta CDR3 regions were amplified from RNA transcripts. HTBI primers and the Qiagen OneStep RT-PCR kit were used in a first-round RT-PCR, which was followed by a second-round multiplex PCR, size selection and purification. TCRdb handled the public reads itself, with Q25 trimming in fastp and clone calling in MiXCR, and kept productive beta chains. Identical CDR3 proteins give one entry, which carries the most common genes and DNA. The sample table records 600,000 to 700,000 distinct CDR3 sequences; about 41% of these occur just once. Jointly, the top ten make up about 3.3% of the sample. The sequenced sample was peripheral blood. The receptors originated from an adult man with Graves' ophthalmopathy.

This clonotype was counted ten times or more. The gene calls are TRBV5-1 and TRBJ1-1; D unclear. The CDR3 length is 15 residues. Germline assignment: CDR1 SGHRS and CDR2 YFSETQ. The V gene lost 8 bases and the J gene lost 1 base, with 18 bases spanning the gap. CDR3 DNA sequence: TGCGCCAGTAAGCTAAGACGGGATAAGAACACTGAAGCTTTCTTT. Protein: CASKLRRDKNTEAFF.

A note on this clonotype: A single base separates this from a much larger clone, so it may be a read error. This chain uses TRBV5-1 with TRBJ1-1; D gene uncertain. CDR1 SGHRS and CDR2 YFSETQ come from the germline V gene. There are 16 residues in the CDR3. CDR3 loop: CASSLRLELSYTEAFF. The CDR3 DNA follows: TGTGCCAGCAGCTTGCGTTTGGAATTATCGTACACTGAAGCTTTCTTT.

Remarks on this clonotype: The junction departs from the called germline gene at one end, perhaps through a read error. The rearrangement links TRBV7-9 to TRBJ1-4, with a possible D match to TRBD1 (5 bases). The germline V gene has CDR1 SEHNR and CDR2 FQNEAQ (reference sequence). The CDR3 extends over 15 amino acids. The CDR3 nucleotides are TGTGCCAGCAGGTTAGCGGGGCGACAGATGGAAAAACTGTTTTTT. Protein: CASRLAGRQMEKLFF.

This clonotype was seen a handful of times. The chain uses TRBV27 and TRBJ2-7; D may match TRBD1 or TRBD2 (5 bases each). The CDR3 runs to 14 residues. V was clipped by 5 bases and J by 2 bases, with 13 bases between them. Germline values: CDR1 MNHEY, CDR2 SMNVEV (reference sequence). CDR3 coding DNA: TGTGCCAGCAGTACCTACGGGACGGCCTACGAGCAGTACTTC. Encoded protein: CASSTYGTAYEQYF.

The chain joins TRBV14 to TRBJ1-5; 7 bases map to TRBD1. Per germline, CDR1 SGHDN and CDR2 FVKESK. The CDR3 contains 16 residues. V gave up 3 bases and J gave up 0 bases; unmatched junction bases: 5. The CDR3 DNA reads TGTGCCAGCAGCCACGGAGGGGGCTATAGCAATCAGCCCCAGCATTTT. Encoded protein: CASSHGGGYSNQPQHF.

In its sample, this clonotype was seen many times. CDR3 DNA sequence: TGCAGCGTCGGAATCAGGGGCGAGCAGTACTTC. The encoded protein is CSVGIRGEQYF. V usage is TRBV29-1 and J usage is TRBJ2-7, with a possible D match to TRBD1 (6 bases). Trimming removed 6 bases from V and 6 bases from J, with 12 bases in between. Germline V lookup: CDR1 SQVTM, CDR2 ANQGSEA. CDR3 size: 11 residues.

This clonotype occurred many times. This chain connects TRBV2 to TRBJ1-4; 9 bases match TRBD1. The CDR3 totals 14 residues. V dropped 4 bases and J dropped 8; count of bases not matched to a gene: 5. Germline CDR1 SNHLY, CDR2 FYNNEI. CDR3 sequence: CASSADRGREKLFF. CDR3 nucleotides: TGTGCCAGCAGTGCGGACAGGGGACGGGAAAAACTGTTTTTT.

The sample holds one count of this clonotype. One junction end disagrees with the germline gene, perhaps due to a read error. CDR3 DNA sequence: TGTACCAGCAGAGATCAGGGCCAGGGGAGAGGCTACACCTTC. Its protein is CTSRDQGQGRGYTF. The rearrangement links TRBV11-1 to TRBJ1-2; the D gene is possibly TRBD1 (6 bases). The CDR3 is 14 amino acids. Germline V gives CDR1 SGHAT, CDR2 FQDESV (reference sequence).

Points on this clonotype: A much larger clone lies one base from this, so it may be a read error. The chain combines TRBV7-8 with TRBJ1-4, with TRBD1 matching over 10 bases. J was trimmed by 10 bases and V by 5 bases; bases with no gene match: 7. The germline gives CDR1 SGHVS, CDR2 FQNEAQ. The CDR3 consists of 14 residues. DNA for the CDR3: TGTGCCAGCAGCCCCGGGACAGGGGCTGGAAAACTGTTTTTT. The encoded protein is CASSPGTGAGKLFF. Variable domain in full (rest from reference TRBV7-8 and TRBJ1-4): GAGVSQSPRYKVAKRGQDVALRCDPISGHVSLFWYQQALGQGPEFLTYFQNEAQLDKSGLPSDRFFAERPEGSVSTLKIQRTQQEDSAVYLCASSPGTGAGKLFFGSGTQLSVL.

The CDR3 is CASSSTGDGGELFF. The CDR3 nucleotides read TGTGCCAGCAGCTCGACAGGGGATGGCGGGGAGCTGTTTTTT. This chain connects TRBV6-4 to TRBJ2-2; 8 nucleotides match TRBD1. Germline values: CDR1 MRHNA, CDR2 SNTAGT. The trim removed 6 bases at V and 7 bases at J, leaving 7 bases unmatched. The CDR3 has 14 residues.

This clonotype was observed a handful of times. V and J are TRBV5-8 and TRBJ1-1; 9 positions match TRBD1. V gave up 4 bases and J gave up 0 bases; unmatched junction bases: 1. Germline values: CDR1 SGHTS, CDR2 YDEGEE. The CDR3 totals 14 residues. CDR3 protein: CASSDRGMNTEAFF. The CDR3 nucleotides are TGTGCCAGCAGCGACAGGGGGATGAACACTGAAGCTTTCTTT.

The rearrangement joins TRBV6-2 or TRBV6-3 to TRBJ1-5; the D is unclear. Germline loops: CDR1 MNHEY, CDR2 SVGEGT. The V and J ends lost 8 bases and 1 base respectively, with 9 bases between them. The CDR3 loop spans 13 amino acids. The CDR3 loop is CASQASSNQPQHF. The CDR3 DNA is TGTGCCAGCCAAGCATCCAGCAATCAGCCCCAGCATTTT.

CDR3 DNA: TGTGCCAGCGGCAACCCCATAACAGGGGGCACTGAAGCTTTCTTT. Translated: CASGNPITGGTEAFF. The chain recombines TRBV5-4 with TRBJ1-1; 8 bases match TRBD1. J was trimmed by 4 bases and V by 7 bases; bases with no gene match: 12. The CDR3 extends over 15 amino acids. From germline, CDR1 is SGHNT and CDR2 YYREEE (reference sequence). Supplemented by reference TRBV5-4 and TRBJ1-1, the full variable domain reads ETGVTQSPTHLIKTRGQQVTLRCSSQSGHNTVSWYQQALGQGPQFIFQYYREEENGRGNFPPRFSGLQFPNYSSELNVNALELDDSALYLCASGNPITGGTEAFFGQGTRLTVV.

This sequence joins TRBV14 and TRBJ2-7; TRBD2 matches at 16 bases. The J call may be mistaken, given a closer DNA end match to TRBJ2-1. The CDR3 sequence is 15 residues long. The germline V gene encodes CDR1 SGHDN and CDR2 FVKESK. The CDR3 nucleotides read TGTGCCAGCAGCCTGGGACTAGCGGGGGGGCCTGAGCAGTTCTTC. Encoded protein: CASSLGLAGGPEQFF.

The rearrangement links TRBV20-1 to TRBJ1-4; a possible D gene is TRBD1 (5 bases). This CDR3 region has 15 residues. Germline CDR1 is DFQATT and CDR2 is SNEGSKA (reference sequence). Trimming took off 5 bases at V and 0 bases at J, with 13 bases between the two ends. The CDR3 coding sequence is TGCAGTGCTGGGACCCAAGCTGCAACTAATGAAAAACTGTTTTTT. This sequence encodes CSAGTQAATNEKLFF.

The chain is built from TRBV24-1 and TRBJ1-1; 11 bases line up with TRBD1. CDR1 KGHDR and CDR2 SFDVKD come from the germline V gene. CDR3 length: 16 amino acids. V gave up 3 bases and J gave up 1 base; unmatched junction bases: 3. Written as DNA, the CDR3 is TGTGCCACCAGTGATCCCGGACAGGGGGCGAACACTGAAGCTTTCTTT. It codes for CATSDPGQGANTEAFF.

The J gene is TRBJ1-5, the V gene TRBV20-1; the match to TRBD1 covers 8 bases. From germline, CDR1 is DFQATT and CDR2 SNEGSKA (reference sequence). This CDR3 is built from 15 residues. The V gene end was trimmed by 6 bases and the J gene end by 3 bases; junction bases not matched to a gene: 10. For the CDR3, the DNA is TGCAGTGCGCGGACAGGGAATTTGGACAATCAGCCCCAGCATTTT. This translates into CSARTGNLDNQPQHF.

Only a few counts were recorded for this clonotype. The J gene is TRBJ2-7, the V gene TRBV12-3 or TRBV12-4; tentatively, D is TRBD2 (5 bases). This CDR3 spans 12 amino acids. V gave up 5 bases and J gave up 3 bases, with 8 bases separating them. Written as DNA, the CDR3 is TGTGCCAGCAGTCCGGGGTTCTACGAGCAGTACTTC. This encodes CASSPGFYEQYF.

This clonotype was counted at least ten times. The gene calls are TRBV5-1 and TRBJ2-5, with 9 bases matching TRBD1. The germline CDR1 and CDR2 sequences are SGHRS and YFSETQ. The length of the CDR3 is 15 residues. V lost 3 bases to trimming and J lost 4 bases; unmatched junction nucleotides: 7. The CDR3 loop is CASSSTGTGSETQYF. CDR3 nucleotide sequence: TGCGCCAGCAGCTCCACCGGGACAGGGTCAGAGACCCAGTACTTC. Full variable domain (remainder filled in from reference TRBV5-1 and TRBJ2-5): KAGVTQTPRYLIKTRGQQVTLSCSPISGHRSVSWYQQTPGQGLQFLFEYFSETQRNKGNFPGRFSGRQFSNSRSEMNVSTLELGDSALYLCASSSTGTGSETQYFGPGTRLLVL.

This rearrangement joins TRBV11-1 to TRBJ2-1, with TRBD2 matching 12 bases. The CDR3 spans 17 residues. V was pared by 1 base and J by 2 bases, with 3 bases of the junction left unmatched. The germline gives CDR1 SGHAT, CDR2 FQDESV (reference sequence). CDR3 amino acids: CASSLVLAGGPYNEQFF. The CDR3 DNA sequence: TGTGCCAGCAGCTTAGTCCTAGCGGGAGGGCCCTACAATGAGCAGTTCTTC.